Presented here are 28 T cell receptor beta chains from one specimen sequenced in a study of T-cell reconstitution after alpha-beta-depleted transplantation in children (dated by TCRdb to about 2016). The meaning of the sample's treatment or condition label: allogeneic hematopoietic cell transplantation with graft depleted of TCRalphabeta T cells and CD19 B cells. The library was made by PCR. This sample was sequenced with an Illumina HiSeq 2500. TCR library preparation used molecular barcoding, with unique molecular identifiers applied to normalize quantification of the TCRbeta repertoire. The public reads were reprocessed in TCRdb via fastp at Q25 and MiXCR, keeping in-frame beta chains. CDR3 protein duplicates are merged, each entry listing the most common genes and DNA. This sample lists 800,000 to 1,000,000 distinct CDR3 sequences; less than 30% were detected once. Jointly, the top ten make up over 25% of the sample.

The material sequenced was PBMCs, mostly from graft donor cells, taken 360 days after TCRalphabeta/CD19-depleted stem cell transplant. Receptors were obtained from a boy in the first two years of life who had a stem cell transplant for SCID, so the T cells may come from the graft donor.

The chain is built from TRBV9 and TRBJ2-7; D is undetermined. Germline V lookup: CDR1 SGDLS, CDR2 YYNGEE. Trimming took 5 bases from V and 0 from J, leaving 15 bases between them. The CDR3 spans 15 residues. CDR3 bases: TGTGCCAGCAGTGGCCCCCCACAGAGCTCCTACGAGCAGTACTTC. This sequence encodes CASSGPPQSSYEQYF.

The J gene is TRBJ2-7, the V gene TRBV29-1; D perhaps matches TRBD2 (5 bases). The germline gives CDR1 SQVTM, CDR2 ANQGSEA. The CDR3 covers 13 residues. V was trimmed by 4 bases and J by 2 bases, leaving 12 bases between them. CDR3 in amino acids: CSVVGVGTYEQYF. CDR3 nucleotide sequence: TGCAGCGTTGTCGGGGTCGGGACCTACGAGCAGTACTTC.

V gene TRBV5-1 combines with J gene TRBJ2-1, with unresolved D. Trimming cost V 0 bases and J 10 bases, with 20 bases left between them. The germline V gene encodes CDR1 SGHRS and CDR2 YFSETQ. The CDR3 has 16 residues. The CDR3 DNA sequence: TGCGCCAGCAGCTTGGTCGCCAGCCAGGAGATTAGGGAGCAGTTCTTC. Encoded protein: CASSLVASQEIREQFF.

The CDR3 sequence: CASSLGVLAGPQETQYF. The CDR3 nucleotides read TGTGCCAGCAGCTTAGGGGTACTAGCGGGGCCCCAAGAGACCCAGTACTTC. The chain uses TRBV7-3 and TRBJ2-5, with 10 bases lining up with TRBD2. CDR3 size: 17 residues. Trimming cost V 2 bases and J 1 base; bases outside gene matches: 7. Germline V gene data show CDR1 as SGHTA and CDR2 as FQGTGA.

V and J are TRBV25-1 and TRBJ2-3; 9 bases are shared with TRBD2. CDR3 length: 18 residues. V trimming: 4 bases; J trimming: 4 bases; junction bases outside the gene matches: 15. CDR1 is MGHDK, CDR2 SYGVNS, per germline. The CDR3 reads CASSGAAPIAGASDTQYF. The CDR3 region has the DNA TGTGCCAGCAGTGGAGCGGCGCCGATAGCGGGGGCCTCAGATACGCAGTATTTT.

The chain couples TRBV5-1 to TRBJ2-7; 8 bases map to TRBD1. Trimming took 4 bases from V and 4 from J; bases not matched to a gene: 7. Per germline, CDR1 SGHRS and CDR2 YFSETQ. The CDR3 loop spans 14 amino acids. The CDR3 reads CASSAGGQGYEQYF. CDR3 nucleotides: TGCGCCAGCAGCGCCGGCGGACAGGGATACGAGCAGTACTTC.

This rearrangement joins TRBV6-5 to TRBJ1-1, with 7 bases aligning to TRBD1. Germline V CDR1 and CDR2: MNHEY, SVGAGI. V lost 4 bases and J lost 1; bases outside the gene matches: 6. The CDR3 sequence is 15 residues long. The CDR3 here is CASSFEGAGNTEAFF. Written as DNA, the CDR3 is TGTGCCAGCAGTTTCGAGGGGGCCGGGAACACTGAAGCTTTCTTT.

This chain connects TRBV2 to TRBJ2-1, with D uncertain. CDR3 size: 11 residues. With 4 bases removed from V and 6 bases from J, the gap between germline ends came to 4 bases. Germline V CDR1 and CDR2: SNHLY, FYNNEI. CDR3 residues: CASSVINEQFF. The CDR3, as DNA: TGTGCCAGCAGTGTTATCAATGAGCAGTTCTTC.

The rearrangement uses TRBV7-9 and TRBJ2-7; TRBD1 matches 8 bases. Germline V CDR1 and CDR2: SEHNR, FQNEAQ (reference sequence). The CDR3 contains 15 residues. V shed 5 bases and J 4 bases; nucleotides not matched to a gene: 10. CDR3 sequence reads: CASSATGTGEYEQYF. DNA for the CDR3: TGTGCCAGCAGCGCGACCGGGACAGGAGAGTACGAGCAGTACTTC.

The chain has TRBV27 and TRBJ2-1; the D is unclear. V was shortened by 0 bases and J by 8 bases, with 11 bases between the two germline ends. The CDR3 spans 14 residues. Germline values: CDR1 MNHEY, CDR2 SMNVEV (reference sequence). CDR3 amino acids: CASSLSSVDDEQFF. The CDR3 region has the DNA TGTGCCAGCAGTTTATCTTCGGTAGACGATGAGCAGTTCTTC.

The gene calls are TRBV29-1 and TRBJ1-2, with D possibly TRBD1 on 5 matching bases. Germline V gene sequence: CDR1 SQVTM, CDR2 ANQGSEA. Trimming took 4 bases from V and 7 from J, leaving 10 bases between them. This CDR3 region has 11 residues. The CDR3 coding sequence is TGCAGCGTTGGGTATGGGGGTGGCTACACCTTC. Protein product: CSVGYGGGYTF. Based on the CDR3 plus reference TRBV29-1 and TRBJ1-2, the full variable domain is SAVISQKPSRDICQRGTSLTIQCQVDSQVTMMFWYRQQPGQSLTLIATANQGSEATYESGFVIDKFPISRPNLTFSTLTVSNMSPEDSSIYLCSVGYGGGYTFGSGTRLTVV.

The gene calls are TRBV20-1 and TRBJ2-3, with 8 bases identical to TRBD2. This CDR3 region has 12 residues. Trimming cost V 4 bases and J 6 bases; bases outside gene matches: 3. The germline gives CDR1 DFQATT, CDR2 SNEGSKA (reference sequence). The CDR3 coding sequence is TGCAGTGCTACATCGGGAGGGGATACGCAGTATTTT. Translating gives CSATSGGDTQYF.

This clonotype was detected only a few times. The chain carries TRBV11-2 and TRBJ2-3; 11 bases map to TRBD2. There are 16 residues in the CDR3. The V gene end was trimmed by 4 bases and the J gene end by 4 bases; junction bases not matched to a gene: 7. Germline loops: CDR1 SGHAT, CDR2 FQNNGV. The CDR3: CASSSWSSGGPDTQYF. The DNA of the CDR3 is TGTGCCAGCAGCTCATGGTCTAGCGGGGGGCCAGATACGCAGTATTTT. Full variable domain (rest looked up from reference TRBV11-2 and TRBJ2-3): EAGVAQSPRYKIIEKRQSVAFWCNPISGHATLYWYQQILGQGPKLLIQFQNNGVVDDSQLPKDRFSAERLKGVDSTLKIQPAKLEDSAVYLCASSSWSSGGPDTQYFGPGTRLTVL.

This clonotype was detected many times. The chain combines TRBV5-1 with TRBJ2-1; 11 bases fit TRBD2. Germline V gene sequence: CDR1 SGHRS, CDR2 YFSETQ. The trim removed 4 bases at V and 0 bases at J, leaving 6 bases unmatched. The CDR3 totals 17 residues. The CDR3, as DNA: TGCGCCAGCAGCCCTGAGCTAGCGGGGGGCTCCTACAATGAGCAGTTCTTC. Encoded protein: CASSPELAGGSYNEQFF.

In its sample, this clonotype was seen many times. The genes are TRBV2 and TRBJ2-7, with D possibly matching TRBD2 (6 bases). V was pared by 8 bases and J by 4 bases, with 15 bases between. Germline assignment: CDR1 SNHLY and CDR2 FYNNEI. The CDR3 contains 13 residues. Written as DNA, the CDR3 is TGTGCCAGCTGGGGACGGGACTCTTACGAGCAGTACTTC. Residues: CASWGRDSYEQYF.

This clonotype was recorded a few times. The chain combines TRBV2 with TRBJ2-7; 9 nucleotides align to TRBD1. Germline loops: CDR1 SNHLY, CDR2 FYNNEI. The junction had 4 bases not matched to a gene; V was cut back by 3 bases and J by 4 bases. The CDR3 length is 14 residues. CDR3 bases: TGTGCCAGCAGTGATCAAGGACAGGGGTACGAGCAGTACTTC. This gives the protein CASSDQGQGYEQYF.

V usage is TRBV3-1 and J usage is TRBJ2-5; 7 bases agree with TRBD1. Germline CDR1 and CDR2: LGHDT and YNNKEL (reference sequence). V lost 2 bases and J lost 7; bases outside the gene matches: 4. This CDR3 has 13 amino acids. The CDR3 DNA follows: TGTGCCAGCAGCCAAACCCCAGGGGGGACCCAGTACTTC. This encodes CASSQTPGGTQYF.

In DNA, the CDR3 is TGTGCCAGCAGTTCCCGAATAGCGGCTGACGAGCAGTACTTC. Amino acid sequence: CASSSRIAADEQYF. The chain is built from TRBV6-5 and TRBJ2-7; tentative D call: TRBD2 (6 bases). CDR1 and CDR2 (germline): MNHEY, SVGAGI. The CDR3 spans 14 residues. V shed 4 bases and J shed 5 bases, with 15 bases lying between them.

This clonotype occurred a few times. J is TRBJ2-5 and V is TRBV4-1; D ambiguous. With 3 bases removed from V and 5 bases from J, the gap between germline ends came to 16 bases. The CDR3 is made up of 15 amino acids. The V gene's germline CDR1 is MGHRA and CDR2 YSYEKL. The CDR3 sequence: CASSQDHPFWETQYF. DNA of the CDR3: TGCGCCAGCAGCCAGGATCATCCGTTTTGGGAGACCCAGTACTTC.

The V call is TRBV28, the J call TRBJ1-6; D is perhaps TRBD1 (6 bases). V dropped 2 bases and J dropped 10 bases, with 18 bases sitting between them. The CDR3 is 16 residues long. Germline CDR1 MDHEN, CDR2 SYDVKM. The CDR3 loop is CASSLTGRGSRSPLHF. The CDR3 DNA reads TGTGCCAGCAGTTTAACAGGGAGAGGTTCTCGGTCACCCCTCCACTTT.

The chain combines TRBV7-6 with TRBJ2-5; the match to TRBD2 covers 9 bases. The CDR3 sequence is 15 residues long. The J segment lost 7 bases and the V segment lost 2 bases, leaving 8 bases of the junction unmatched. Germline V lookup: CDR1 SGHVS, CDR2 FNYEAQ. CDR3 sequence reads: CASSLLAGIQGTQYF. The CDR3 DNA sequence: TGTGCCAGCAGCTTACTAGCGGGGATCCAGGGGACCCAGTACTTC.

This clonotype turned up a few times. The gene calls are TRBV13 and TRBJ2-1; D is unresolved. The germline V and J ends were trimmed by 0 bases and 3 bases, with 12 bases remaining between them. Germline V lookup: CDR1 PRHDT, CDR2 FYEKMQ (reference sequence). This CDR3 spans 16 amino acids. The CDR3 DNA reads as TGTGCCAGCAGCTTAGGTCCTGGCGGCCTCTACAATGAGCAGTTCTTC. The encoded protein is CASSLGPGGLYNEQFF. Together with reference TRBV13 and TRBJ2-1, the CDR3 gives the full variable domain: AAGVIQSPRHLIKEKRETATLKCYPIPRHDTVYWYQQGPGQDPQFLISFYEKMQSDKGSIPDRFSAQQFSDYHSELNMSSLELGDSALYFCASSLGPGGLYNEQFFGPGTRLTVL.

Many counts were recorded for this clonotype. For the CDR3, the DNA is TGTGCCAGCAGCCAAGACCTCCACTACGAGCAGTACTTC. Translated, it gives CASSQDLHYEQYF. The chain is built from TRBV4-2 and TRBJ2-7, with D uncertain. Germline values: CDR1 LGHNA, CDR2 YNFKEQ. The CDR3 extends over 13 amino acids. Trimming removed 0 bases at V and 3 bases at J, with 6 bases between.

This clonotype was found a few times. The chain uses TRBV3-1 and TRBJ2-5, with TRBD2 matching 8 bases. This CDR3 is built from 18 residues. Per the germline V gene, CDR1 is LGHDT and CDR2 is YNNKEL (reference sequence). V shed 1 base and J 2 bases; nucleotides not matched to a gene: 12. The CDR3 here is CASSQGTLPGLDQETQYF. For the CDR3, the DNA is TGTGCCAGCAGCCAAGGAACTCTTCCGGGACTAGATCAAGAGACCCAGTACTTC.

This clonotype was detected only a few times. The chain uses TRBV15 and TRBJ2-1; unclear D gene. Trimming pared 0 bases from V and 13 bases from J, leaving 7 bases between. The V gene's germline CDR1 is LNHNV and CDR2 YYDKDF (reference sequence). The CDR3 is 11 residues long. The CDR3 DNA is TGTGCCACCAGCAGAGATCATTCCCAGTTCTTC. As protein: CATSRDHSQFF.

The rearrangement links TRBV20-1 to TRBJ2-7; 8 bases align to TRBD1. This CDR3 is 16 amino acids long. Germline trimming cut 6 bases from V and 3 bases from J; bases unmatched to any gene: 16. CDR1 and CDR2 from the germline V gene are DFQATT and SNEGSKA (reference sequence). The CDR3 DNA follows: TGCAGTGCCCCAGGGGGCCCTGGGCTGTTAGGCTACGAGCAGTACTTC. Its translation: CSAPGGPGLLGYEQYF.

This clonotype has only a few counts. The V gene is TRBV6-1, the J gene TRBJ2-6; tentative D call: TRBD1 (5 bases). Germline lookup yields CDR1 MNHNS and CDR2 SASEGT. Deletions cut 8 bases from V and 4 bases from J, with 15 bases between. This CDR3 is built from 15 residues. CDR3 sequence reads: CASSPGSGGANVLTF. For the CDR3, the DNA is TGTGCCAGCTCCCCAGGGTCAGGGGGGGCCAACGTCCTGACTTTC.

V usage is TRBV4-1 and J usage is TRBJ2-7; 7 bases map to TRBD2. CDR3 length: 15 amino acids. V lost 1 base and J lost 4; bases outside the gene matches: 7. In germline, CDR1 is MGHRA, CDR2 YSYEKL. Here the CDR3 reads CASSQVGGGSYEQYF. The CDR3 DNA is TGCGCCAGCAGCCAAGTTGGGGGAGGGTCTTACGAGCAGTACTTC.